This T cell receptor beta chain was sequenced during a study of beta chain features in type 1 diabetes. Reverse transcription of all isolated RNA meant that expressed TCRB transcripts were sequenced. Using immunoSEQ multiplex PCR, the repertoire was profiled, and TCRdb retains in-frame clones only, with some absent. The table has approximately 150,000 clones, around 9.3% seen once. Study-level results: For type 1 diabetes patients, VDJ junctions showed fewer insertions and more deletions. The study notes PCR might favor shorter templates equally in patients and controls.

A few counts support this clone. Antigen specificity is unknown. The CDR3 covers 15 residues. V lost 0 bases and J 0 bases, leaving 5 bases between the germline ends. From germline, CDR1 is LGHNA and CDR2 YNFKEQ. This TCR was sampled from a man in his late teens or twenties in good health. Sequencing used naive CD4+ T cells from blood. The gene calls are TRBV4-2 and TRBJ1-4, with unresolved D. This CDR3 is CASSQESATNEKLFF. The CDR3, as DNA: TGTGCCAGCAGCCAAGAGTCTGCAACTAATGAAAAACTGTTTTTT.